The clone carrying this T cell receptor beta chain was counted a few times. Its antigen is currently unknown. Donors were all healthy Caucasians. This sample stems from a study of identical twins. Unique molecular identifiers were present on the cDNA, which also gained a universal primer site by template switching. TCRdb called the 5' RACE reads again in MiXCR, with one record for every CDR3 protein. The sample lists about 240,000 distinct CDR3 sequences, about 13% occurring once. V lost 2 bases to trimming and J lost 8 bases, with 10 bases between them. The CDR3 sequence is 14 residues long. Germline V CDR1 and CDR2: MNHEY, SVGAGI. Study-wide points: Models underpredicted monozygotic twin sharing of out-of-frame TCR alpha. There was an excess of low generation probability in the out-of-frame alpha sequences that twins shared.

This same sample was also part of a study on yellow fever vaccine responses in identical twins.

The sequence was collected from a woman in her late teens or twenties in good health. Material: memory (CD45RO+) T cells sorted from blood. The V gene is TRBV6-5, the J gene TRBJ1-6; D is ambiguous. CDR3 region: CASSYRSLDSPLHF. CDR3 DNA sequence: TGTGCCAGCAGTTACCGCAGTTTAGATTCACCCCTCCACTTT.